This T cell receptor (beta chain) was sequenced in a study of cytomegalovirus exposure and HLA in healthy donors. The PCR made use of 60 Vbeta and 13 Jbeta primers. Clones were sequenced by immunoSEQ multiplex PCR, and TCRdb holds only the in-frame ones, with some missing. This sample's table has more than 40,000 clones. CDR1 and CDR2 from the germline V gene are ENHRY and SYGVKD. V shed 6 bases and J 0 bases; nucleotides not matched to a gene: 4. The CDR3 is 15 amino acids. Sequenced material: PBMCs. The rearrangement joins TRBV10-3 to TRBJ1-5, with 8 bases that match TRBD1. The sequence came from a woman aged 40 to 50 in good health and CMV-seronegative. The CDR3 DNA reads TGTGCCATCAGCCCGACAGGGGTTAGCAATCAGCCCCAGCATTTT. This gives the protein CAISPTGVSNQPQHF.